The 17 T cell receptor beta chains presented below share a single source sample, sequenced in a study of cytomegalovirus exposure and HLA in healthy donors. Clones were read by immunoSEQ multiplex PCR, and TCRdb kept only the in-frame ones, dropping some. The sample yields 100,000 to 150,000 clones, 75% to 90% seen once. The sample taken for sequencing was PBMCs. The receptors come from a woman under 30 in good health and CMV-seronegative.

The chain combines TRBV9 with TRBJ1-6, with no clear D. The CDR3 runs 16 residues. Trimming removed 3 bases from V and 7 bases from J, with 17 bases in between. The germline CDR1 and CDR2 sequences are SGDLS and YYNGEE. The CDR3 DNA is TGTGCCAGCAGCGGCCCTAGGGCCAGACTAAATTCACCCCTCCACTTT. Amino acid sequence: CASSGPRARLNSPLHF.

The chain employs TRBV7-8 and TRBJ1-2; TRBD1 aligns across 9 bases. The trim removed 5 bases at V and 8 bases at J, leaving 6 bases unmatched. This CDR3 comprises 13 residues. The germline gives CDR1 SGHVS, CDR2 FQNEAQ. CDR3 nucleotides: TGTGCCAGCAGCGTGGACAGGGGAAGGGGCTACACCTTC. Translation: CASSVDRGRGYTF.

This rearrangement joins TRBV27 to TRBJ1-1; D might be TRBD1 (6 bases). Trimming took 7 bases from V and 5 from J, leaving 17 bases between them. From germline, CDR1 is MNHEY and CDR2 SMNVEV (reference sequence). The CDR3 is 14 amino acids. DNA for the CDR3: TGTGCCAGCAACCTCAACAGGGATGGGACTGAAGCTTTCTTT. Translating it yields CASNLNRDGTEAFF.

The V call is TRBV6-1, the J call TRBJ2-3; tentative D call: TRBD1 (6 bases). Germline CDR1 MNHNS, CDR2 SASEGT. Trimming removed 1 base at V and 6 bases at J, with 26 bases between. The CDR3 loop spans 19 amino acids. The CDR3 protein is CASSEGELGRGTPADTQYF. The CDR3 region has the DNA TGTGCCAGCAGTGAAGGGGAATTGGGAAGGGGGACACCTGCCGATACGCAGTATTTT.

This clone has only one observation. The chain couples TRBV7-9 to TRBJ1-2; D not resolved. This CDR3 contains 17 residues. V lost 1 base to trimming and J lost 2 bases, with 17 bases between them. Germline V gene lookup returns CDR1 SEHNR and CDR2 FQNEAQ (reference sequence). This CDR3 is CASSLGTGKGKNYGYTF. CDR3 bases: TGTGCCAGCAGCTTAGGAACGGGGAAGGGCAAGAACTATGGCTACACCTTC.

The chain couples TRBV11-2 to TRBJ2-1, with TRBD1 matching over 10 bases. Germline V gene sequence: CDR1 SGHAT, CDR2 FQNNGV. Trimming took 2 bases from V and 9 from J; bases not matched to a gene: 7. The CDR3 is made up of 15 amino acids. The CDR3, as DNA: TGTGCCAGCAGCTTATCCGGGACAGGGGCAGGTGAGCAGTTCTTC. Amino acid sequence: CASSLSGTGAGEQFF.

The chain couples TRBV28 to TRBJ2-5; TRBD1 agrees at 8 bases. Germline V gives CDR1 MDHEN, CDR2 SYDVKM. J gave up 5 bases and V 7 bases, and 9 bases lay outside the gene matches. The CDR3 is 14 amino acids. The DNA of the CDR3 is TGTGCCAGCATAGGGCCCGACAGGGGTGAGACCCAGTACTTC. Encoded protein: CASIGPDRGETQYF.

CDR3 region: CASSLDPLRAGELFF. CDR3 bases: TGTGCCAGCAGCTTAGACCCACTCAGGGCCGGGGAGCTGTTTTTT. The chain has TRBV7-8 and TRBJ2-2; possible D gene TRBD1, 5 bases. The CDR3 length is 15 residues. Per the germline V gene, CDR1 is SGHVS and CDR2 is FQNEAQ. Deletions cut 1 base from V and 6 bases from J, with 12 bases between.

The rearrangement joins TRBV5-1 to TRBJ2-5; TRBD1 matches 7 bases. Near its end, the DNA agrees better with TRBJ2-7, so the J call may be wrong. Germline V CDR1 and CDR2: SGHRS, YFSETQ. This CDR3 region has 15 residues. The DNA of the CDR3 is TGCGCCAGCCGGATAACTGGACAGGAAGCCTACGAGCAGTACTTC. It is translated as CASRITGQEAYEQYF.

The chain has TRBV5-8 and TRBJ1-2; possible D gene TRBD1, 5 bases. The ends were cut back, 1 base at V and 6 bases at J, with 19 bases in the middle. CDR3 length equals 16 residues. Germline lookup yields CDR1 SGHTS and CDR2 YDEGEE. The CDR3 sequence is CASSLNLLGGDDGYTF. The CDR3 nucleotides are TGTGCCAGCAGCTTGAACCTGTTGGGGGGGGATGATGGCTACACCTTC.

This chain joins TRBV10-3 and TRBJ2-7, with 11 bases fitting TRBD2. Germline assignment: CDR1 ENHRY and CDR2 SYGVKD. J gave up 1 base and V 10 bases, and 6 bases lay outside the gene matches. The CDR3 is made up of 14 amino acids. CDR3 amino acids: CASSGGVGSYEQYV. The CDR3 DNA follows: TGTGCCAGTAGCGGGGGGGTCGGGTCCTACGAGCAGTACGTC.

This chain uses TRBV7-6 with TRBJ1-2; D gene unclear. The CDR3 sequence is 13 residues long. The germline V gene encodes CDR1 SGHVS and CDR2 FNYEAQ. Trimming removed 4 bases at V and 2 bases at J, with 8 bases between. The DNA for the CDR3 is TGTGCCAGCAGCTCTAGTCGGAACTATGGCTACACCTTC. Its translation: CASSSSRNYGYTF.

The rearrangement links TRBV30 to TRBJ1-4; TRBD1 matches 10 bases. The V segment lost 5 bases and the J segment 6 bases; nucleotides outside the gene matches: 6. Per germline, CDR1 GTSNPN and CDR2 SVGIG (reference sequence). The CDR3 contains 14 residues. Here the CDR3 DNA reads TGTGCCTGGGGACCAGACAGGGGGCATGAAAAACTGTTTTTT. Translated, it gives CAWGPDRGHEKLFF.

The J gene is TRBJ1-1, the V gene TRBV4-2; maybe TRBD1 (5 bases). The germline V and J ends were trimmed by 4 bases and 6 bases, with 6 bases remaining between them. The CDR3 is 11 amino acids. The germline CDR1 and CDR2 sequences are LGHNA and YNFKEQ. The CDR3 bases are TGTGCCAGCAGCCTCAGGGCTGAAGCTTTCTTT. Its translation is CASSLRAEAFF.

This rearrangement joins TRBV9 to TRBJ2-6, with 7 bases fitting TRBD2. The CDR3 is 18 amino acids. The V segment lost 3 bases and the J segment 0 bases; nucleotides outside the gene matches: 9. Germline V lookup: CDR1 SGDLS, CDR2 YYNGEE. CDR3 sequence (DNA): TGTGCCAGCAGCGCCTTACTAGCGCCTAGCTCTGGGGCCAACGTCCTGACTTTC. Translation: CASSALLAPSSGANVLTF.

The V call is TRBV11-3, the J call TRBJ2-1; D unclear. This CDR3 comprises 13 residues. The V gene lost 3 bases and the J gene lost 9 bases, with 12 bases spanning the gap. Germline lookup yields CDR1 SGHNT and CDR2 YENEEA. CDR3 DNA: TGTGCCAGCAGCTTCAGAGGAGTTCCTGAGCAGTTCTTC. As protein: CASSFRGVPEQFF. Filled out from reference TRBV11-3 and TRBJ2-1, the complete variable domain reads EAGVVQSPRYKIIEKKQPVAFWCNPISGHNTLYWYLQNLGQGPELLIRYENEEAVDDSQLPKDRFSAERLKGVDSTLKIQPAELGDSAVYLCASSFRGVPEQFFGPGTRLTVL.

The CDR3 spells CASSDNRSNEQFF. Written as DNA, the CDR3 is TGTGCCAGCAGTGACAACAGGTCTAATGAGCAGTTCTTC. V gene TRBV2 combines with J gene TRBJ2-1; perhaps TRBD1 as D (5 bases). The germline V gene has CDR1 SNHLY and CDR2 FYNNEI. The CDR3 totals 13 residues. V was cut by 3 bases and J by 7 bases, with 10 bases left in between.